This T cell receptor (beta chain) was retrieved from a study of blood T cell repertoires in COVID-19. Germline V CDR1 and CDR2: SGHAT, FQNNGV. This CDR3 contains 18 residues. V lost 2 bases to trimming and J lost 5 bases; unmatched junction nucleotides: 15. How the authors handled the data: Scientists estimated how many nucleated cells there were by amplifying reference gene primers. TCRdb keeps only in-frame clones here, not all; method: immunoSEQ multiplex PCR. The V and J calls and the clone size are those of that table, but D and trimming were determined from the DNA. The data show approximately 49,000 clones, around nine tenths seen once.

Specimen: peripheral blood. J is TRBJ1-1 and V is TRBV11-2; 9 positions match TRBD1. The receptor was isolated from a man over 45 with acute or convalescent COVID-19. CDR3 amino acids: CASSLRFYYRTGETEAFF. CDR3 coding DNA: TGTGCCAGCAGCTTACGATTTTATTATAGGACAGGGGAAACTGAAGCTTTCTTT.